The 17 T cell receptor beta chains reported below all come from one sample, sequenced in a study of breast tumors, draining lymph nodes, adjacent tissues. MiXCR, run by TCRdb on the multiplex PCR reads, gives a single entry per CDR3 protein. This sample carries 30,000 to 40,000 distinct CDR3 sequences, just over 35% of them seen once, and the ten largest clones take about a tenth. The sample consisted of breast tumor tissue. Every receptor here comes from a female donor with breast cancer. Some clones in this sample may be carry-over from other donors' samples.

The CDR3 reads CASSLASGTWECAGLLELNYGYTF. CDR3 nucleotides: TGTGCCAGCAGCTTAGCCTCCGGGACATGGGAGTGTGCTGGCCTTCTAGAGTTGAACTATGGCTACACCTTC. The V gene is TRBV11-3, the J gene TRBJ1-2, with D perhaps matching TRBD1 (6 bases). Germline V gives CDR1 SGHNT, CDR2 YENEEA. Trimming took 1 base from V and 2 from J, leaving 38 bases between them. CDR3 length equals 24 residues.

In this sample, this clonotype turned up many times. This chain uses TRBV20-1 with TRBJ2-7; D remains unclear. With 4 bases removed from V and 5 bases from J, the gap between germline ends came to 12 bases. Germline lookup yields CDR1 DFQATT and CDR2 SNEGSKA (reference sequence). There are 12 residues in the CDR3. The CDR3: CSAIGATHEQYF. CDR3 DNA sequence: TGCAGTGCTATAGGTGCGACCCACGAGCAGTACTTC.

At least ten counts were recorded for this clonotype. The chain joins TRBV29-1 to TRBJ1-4; D may be TRBD1 (6 bases). CDR3 length equals 13 residues. Germline CDR1 SQVTM, CDR2 ANQGSEA. Between the trimmed V and J ends, which lost 6 bases and 9 bases, there was a span of 17 bases. CDR3 DNA sequence: TGCAGCGTGGTTGAGTTACAGGGACAAAAACTGTTTTTT. Protein sequence: CSVVELQGQKLFF.

Many counts were recorded for this clonotype. The CDR3: CASSQSRATDTQYF. The CDR3 DNA sequence: TGCGCCAGCAGCCAGTCGCGGGCCACAGATACGCAGTATTTT. The chain recombines TRBV4-1 with TRBJ2-3; TRBD2 might be the D (5 bases). The CDR3 runs 14 residues. Germline lookup yields CDR1 MGHRA and CDR2 YSYEKL. The V gene lost 3 bases and the J gene lost 2 bases, with 9 bases spanning the gap.

This clonotype was seen just once. The chain employs TRBV7-9 and TRBJ2-7, with 11 positions matching TRBD2. The germline CDR1 and CDR2 sequences are SEHNR and FQNEAQ (reference sequence). The CDR3 runs to 13 residues. J lost 5 bases, V lost 6 bases, and 3 bases had no gene match. CDR3 bases: TGTGCCAGCAGACTAGCGGGAGTCCACGAGCAGTACTTC. It yields the protein CASRLAGVHEQYF. The full variable domain, with the rest looked up from reference TRBV7-9 and TRBJ2-7, is DTGVSQNPRHKITKRGQNVTFRCDPISEHNRLYWYRQTLGQGPEFLTYFQNEAQLEKSRLLSDRFSAERPKGSFSTLEIQRTEQGDSAMYLCASRLAGVHEQYFGPGTRLTVT.

This clonotype was observed many times. The chain carries TRBV29-1 and TRBJ2-5; D remains ambiguous. The CDR3 contains 11 residues. The V gene's germline CDR1 is SQVTM and CDR2 ANQGSEA. V lost 5 bases, J lost 2 bases, and 6 bases lay in between. For the CDR3, the DNA is TGCAGCGTTAACAGACAAGAGACCCAGTACTTC. This gives the protein CSVNRQETQYF.

This clonotype has a count of ten or more. The chain links TRBV6-6 to TRBJ1-6, with no clear D. Germline-derived CDR1 and CDR2 are MNHNY and SVGAGI (reference sequence). The CDR3 totals 15 residues. V was shortened by 6 bases and J by 10 bases, with 19 bases between the two germline ends. This CDR3 is CASSPQEDSGSPLHF. The CDR3 DNA follows: TGTGCCAGCAGCCCACAAGAGGATTCGGGATCACCCCTCCACTTT.

This chain joins TRBV7-2 and TRBJ2-7, with 13 bases identical to TRBD2. Looked up from germline, CDR1 is SGHTA and CDR2 is FQGNSA. Trimming removed 3 bases from V and 4 bases from J; junction bases left unmatched: 9. The length of the CDR3 is 17 residues. CDR3: CASSFPGTSGMNYEQYF. CDR3 DNA sequence: TGTGCCAGCAGCTTCCCTGGGACTAGCGGGATGAATTACGAGCAGTACTTC.

There are many counts of this clonotype. This chain uses TRBV29-1 with TRBJ2-7; 7 bases are a match to TRBD2. Germline V gives CDR1 SQVTM, CDR2 ANQGSEA. The CDR3 consists of 16 residues. The junction had 15 bases not matched to a gene; V was cut back by 4 bases and J by 3 bases. The CDR3 DNA sequence: TGCAGCGTTGGAGGTGTAGCGGGCGAGCTGGGCTACGAGCAGTACTTC. This sequence encodes CSVGGVAGELGYEQYF.

The chain employs TRBV7-9 and TRBJ2-2, with TRBD1 matching over 8 bases. In germline, CDR1 is SEHNR, CDR2 FQNEAQ (reference sequence). This CDR3 spans 20 amino acids. The V and J ends lost 4 bases and 6 bases, in that order; junction bases with no gene match: 22. The DNA for the CDR3 is TGTGCCAGCAGCTCAGACGGCCGGCCAGGGGGCGTTTTGGTGCCCGGGGAGCTGTTTTTT. The encoded protein is CASSSDGRPGGVLVPGELFF.

This clonotype was counted only a few times. The J gene is TRBJ2-2, the V gene TRBV19; D remains ambiguous. Germline V CDR1 and CDR2: LNHDA, SQIVND (reference sequence). Trimming stripped 6 bases from V and 1 base from J, with 9 bases between. CDR3 size: 14 residues. The CDR3 DNA reads as TGTGCCAGTAGAATTTCTGGGAACACCGGGGAGCTGTTTTTT. Its translation is CASRISGNTGELFF. Full variable domain (remainder filled in from reference TRBV19 and TRBJ2-2): DGGITQSPKYLFRKEGQNVTLSCEQNLNHDAMYWYRQDPGQGLRLIYYSQIVNDFQKGDIAEGYSVSREKKESFPLTVTSAQKNPTAFYLCASRISGNTGELFFGEGSRLTVL.

For this clonotype: It may be a read error: a sequence one base away is much more abundant. The chain is built from TRBV11-2 and TRBJ2-7; TRBD1 might be the D (5 bases). The CDR3 runs to 13 residues. Looked up from germline, CDR1 is SGHAT and CDR2 is FQNNGV. CDR3 coding DNA: TGTGCCAGCAGCTCCCTGACAGTCTACGAGCAGTGCTTC. Protein product: CASSSLTVYEQCF. The full variable domain, rest sourced from reference TRBV11-2 and TRBJ2-7, is EAGVAQSPRYKIIEKRQSVAFWCNPISGHATLYWYQQILGQGPKLLIQFQNNGVVDDSQLPKDRFSAERLKGVDSTLKIQPAKLEDSAVYLCASSSLTVYEQCFGPGTRLTVT.

This clonotype was observed at least ten times. This chain links TRBV11-2 with TRBJ1-4; 10 nucleotides line up with TRBD1. Trimming took 5 bases from V and 7 from J; bases not matched to a gene: 4. The CDR3 runs to 14 residues. Germline CDR1 is SGHAT and CDR2 is FQNNGV. CDR3 sequence (DNA): TGTGCCAGCAGCATCCGGGACAGGGGTGAAAAACTGTTTTTT. This sequence encodes CASSIRDRGEKLFF.

The table lists this clonotype with many counts. This chain uses TRBV2 with TRBJ2-7; no definite D call. Trimming took 1 base from V and 4 from J, leaving 11 bases between them. Per the germline V gene, CDR1 is SNHLY and CDR2 is FYNNEI. The CDR3 is 14 amino acids. CDR3 amino acids: CASSEVGPGYEQYF. CDR3 DNA: TGTGCCAGCAGTGAAGTCGGGCCAGGTTACGAGCAGTACTTC.

To note about this clonotype: The junction does not match germline at one end; this may be a read error. This rearrangement joins TRBV15 to TRBJ2-4, with D possibly being TRBD1 (5 bases). CDR3 size: 16 residues. Germline loops: CDR1 LNHNV, CDR2 YYDKDF (reference sequence). CDR3 nucleotides: TGTGCCACCAGCAGTGACAGAGCCTCTACGGCCAACATTCGGTACTTC. Its protein product is CATSSDRASTANIRYF.

The rearrangement joins TRBV29-1 to TRBJ2-7, with a tentative D call TRBD1 (6 bases). V was trimmed by 0 bases and J by 3 bases, leaving 12 bases between them. CDR1 and CDR2 (germline): SQVTM, ANQGSEA. The CDR3 consists of 14 residues. The CDR3 loop is CSVEDRGKHYEQYF. The CDR3 coding sequence is TGCAGCGTTGAAGATAGGGGGAAACACTACGAGCAGTACTTC.

This chain uses TRBV28 with TRBJ1-5; 7 bases map to TRBD1. This CDR3 has 13 residues. V shed 5 bases, J shed 7 bases, and the junction held 5 bases outside the gene matches. CDR1 and CDR2 from the germline V gene are MDHEN and SYDVKM. CDR3: CASSPDRVQPQHF. CDR3 bases: TGTGCCAGCAGTCCTGACAGGGTGCAGCCCCAGCATTTT.